Each of the 26 T cell receptor beta chains below was sequenced from the same sample in a study of neurological immune-mediated disorders. TCRdb re-analysed the 5' RACE reads in MiXCR, keeping a single row per CDR3 protein. The table records around 31,000 distinct CDR3 sequences, approximately 4% of them present only once. The sequencing sample was made of CD4+ T cells from blood. Receptors originate from a woman aged 35 to 49 in good health.

This clonotype was recorded at least ten times. The CDR3 loop reads CASSLGQAIEPQHF. The CDR3, as DNA: TGTGCCAGCAGTTTGGGACAAGCCATTGAGCCCCAGCATTTT. This sequence joins TRBV6-1 and TRBJ1-5; weak D call: TRBD1 (6 bases). The CDR3 is made up of 14 amino acids. The ends were cut back, 5 bases at V and 8 bases at J, with 16 bases in the middle. The germline V gene encodes CDR1 MNHNS and CDR2 SASEGT.

This clonotype was observed at least ten times. The chain links TRBV5-1 to TRBJ2-3; 8 bases agree with TRBD2. Looked up from germline, CDR1 is SGHRS and CDR2 is YFSETQ. The CDR3 covers 14 residues. Trimming removed 7 bases from V and 6 bases from J; junction bases left unmatched: 10. Written as DNA, the CDR3 is TGCGCCAGCCAACCAGCGGGAGTAGGGGATACGCAGTATTTT. It yields the protein CASQPAGVGDTQYF.

This clonotype appeared many times. The genes are TRBV5-5 and TRBJ2-4; no reliable D call. V dropped 0 bases and J dropped 0 bases, with 16 bases sitting between them. This CDR3 has 18 residues. The germline V gene has CDR1 SGHKS and CDR2 YYEKEE (reference sequence). The CDR3 DNA follows: TGTGCCAGCAGCTTGGCCCCGAATTCTCGCCTAGCCAAAAACATTCAGTACTTC. This gives the protein CASSLAPNSRLAKNIQYF.

In this sample, this clonotype turned up many times. J is TRBJ2-5 and V is TRBV7-9; no clear D gene. The CDR3 length is 14 residues. Deletions cut 0 bases from V and 4 bases from J, with 9 bases between. Germline V gene lookup returns CDR1 SEHNR and CDR2 FQNEAQ (reference sequence). The CDR3 region is CASSLAGAGETQYF. In nucleotides, the CDR3 is TGTGCCAGCAGCTTAGCTGGAGCTGGAGAGACCCAGTACTTC.

Ten or more counts support this clonotype. This chain links TRBV7-9 with TRBJ1-6; no reliable D call. In germline, CDR1 is SEHNR, CDR2 FQNEAQ (reference sequence). The CDR3 consists of 14 residues. V was pared by 3 bases and J by 6 bases, with 9 bases between. Written as DNA, the CDR3 is TGTGCCAGCAGCTTGGCAAGTGGTAATTCACCCCTCCACTTT. It specifies CASSLASGNSPLHF.

This clonotype was counted many times. The chain is built from TRBV5-1 and TRBJ1-1; no reliable D call. V lost 0 bases and J lost 6, with 9 bases in between. This CDR3 comprises 13 residues. The germline gives CDR1 SGHRS, CDR2 YFSETQ. The CDR3 DNA reads as TGCGCCAGCAGCTTGGACTACGGGGCTGAAGCTTTCTTT. The encoded protein is CASSLDYGAEAFF.

This clonotype was recorded at least ten times. J is TRBJ2-7 and V is TRBV4-1, with a tentative D call TRBD2 (6 bases). The V gene lost 3 bases and the J gene lost 6 bases, with 9 bases spanning the gap. CDR3 length: 12 amino acids. CDR1 is MGHRA, CDR2 YSYEKL, per germline. The CDR3 is CASSQISGEQYF. The CDR3 coding sequence is TGCGCCAGCAGCCAGATTAGCGGCGAGCAGTACTTC.

There are many counts of this clonotype. V is TRBV10-3 and J is TRBJ2-1; TRBD1 or TRBD2 may be the D gene (5 bases each). This CDR3 has 15 amino acids. V gave up 3 bases and J gave up 6 bases, with 15 bases separating them. Germline V CDR1 and CDR2: ENHRY, SYGVKD. This CDR3 reads CAISESGGEGNEQFF. CDR3 coding DNA: TGTGCCATCAGTGAATCTGGGGGAGAGGGCAATGAGCAGTTCTTC.

Many counts were recorded for this clonotype. The chain joins TRBV29-1 to TRBJ2-7; D gene ambiguous. CDR3 length: 14 amino acids. Trimming stripped 6 bases from V and 0 bases from J, with 15 bases between. Germline-derived CDR1 and CDR2 are SQVTM and ANQGSEA. CDR3 sequence reads: CSVQPRTPSYEQYF. CDR3 DNA: TGCAGCGTGCAGCCCCGGACGCCCTCCTACGAGCAGTACTTC.

This clonotype was seen many times. The rearrangement links TRBV5-1 to TRBJ1-3; D perhaps matches TRBD1 (5 bases). This CDR3 has 16 amino acids. Trimming cost V 2 bases and J 0 bases, with 12 bases left between them. Looked up from germline, CDR1 is SGHRS and CDR2 is YFSETQ. The CDR3 DNA is TGCGCCAGCAGCTTATGGGGACTGAGCTCTGGAAACACCATATATTTT. Amino acid sequence: CASSLWGLSSGNTIYF.

V is TRBV11-2 and J is TRBJ1-4; 9 nucleotides match TRBD1. The CDR3 length is 17 residues. CDR1 is SGHAT, CDR2 FQNNGV, per germline. V shed 5 bases, J shed 5 bases, and the junction held 12 bases outside the gene matches. The CDR3 DNA follows: TGTGCCAGCAGCCGAAGGAACCCCGGGACAGGGAATGAAAAACTGTTTTTT. Its protein product is CASSRRNPGTGNEKLFF.

This clonotype was detected ten times or more. This chain's CDR3 is CASSAVRDRGIEQFF. CDR3 nucleotide sequence: TGTGCCAGCAGCGCCGTCCGGGACAGGGGTATTGAGCAGTTCTTC. The genes are TRBV7-2 and TRBJ2-1, with 10 bases lining up with TRBD1. The junction had 10 bases not matched to a gene; V was cut back by 5 bases and J by 9 bases. Per the germline V gene, CDR1 is SGHTA and CDR2 is FQGNSA. CDR3 length equals 15 residues.

This clonotype was seen repeatedly, ten times or more. The chain is built from TRBV20-1 and TRBJ2-7, with D possibly matching TRBD1 (6 bases). V lost 6 bases to trimming and J lost 1 base, with 13 bases between them. Germline V gives CDR1 DFQATT, CDR2 SNEGSKA (reference sequence). This CDR3 spans 13 amino acids. The CDR3 is CSALKQGSYEQYF. The CDR3 coding sequence is TGCAGTGCCCTTAAGCAGGGGTCCTACGAGCAGTACTTC.

This clonotype was detected ten times or more. The chain combines TRBV18 with TRBJ2-6; perhaps TRBD1 as D (6 bases). V was shortened by 2 bases and J by 4 bases, with 15 bases between the two germline ends. There are 17 residues in the CDR3. The V gene's germline CDR1 is KGHSH and CDR2 LQKENI. The CDR3 is CASSPRVQGSGANVLTF. The CDR3 coding sequence is TGTGCCAGCTCACCAAGGGTCCAGGGGTCCGGGGCCAACGTCCTGACTTTC.

The chain has TRBV25-1 and TRBJ1-5, with TRBD1 matching over 7 bases. This CDR3 has 15 amino acids. Per germline, CDR1 MGHDK and CDR2 SYGVNS. The V and J ends lost 4 bases and 1 base, in that order; junction bases with no gene match: 4. The CDR3 DNA reads TGTGCCAGCAGTGGGGGACAGTCCAGCAATCAGCCCCAGCATTTT. Translated: CASSGGQSSNQPQHF.

This clonotype was counted many times. The chain recombines TRBV7-8 with TRBJ2-5, with D possibly TRBD2 on 5 matching bases. CDR3 length: 15 residues. Germline CDR1 and CDR2: SGHVS and FQNEAQ. Trimming removed 5 bases from V and 4 bases from J, with 17 bases in between. The CDR3 loop is CASSEHRGKLETQYF. DNA for the CDR3: TGTGCCAGCAGCGAACACCGGGGAAAACTAGAGACCCAGTACTTC. The entire variable domain, with the rest obtained from reference TRBV7-8 and TRBJ2-5, is as follows: GAGVSQSPRYKVAKRGQDVALRCDPISGHVSLFWYQQALGQGPEFLTYFQNEAQLDKSGLPSDRFFAERPEGSVSTLKIQRTQQEDSAVYLCASSEHRGKLETQYFGPGTRLLVL.

This clonotype was detected many times. V is TRBV20-1 and J is TRBJ1-4; D is ambiguous. From germline, CDR1 is DFQATT and CDR2 SNEGSKA (reference sequence). The V end lost 1 base, the J end lost 5 bases, and 11 bases lay between the germline ends. CDR3 length equals 14 residues. As DNA, the CDR3 is TGCAGTGCTAGAGGGGGATGGAGAAATGAAAAACTGTTTTTT. This gives the protein CSARGGWRNEKLFF.

This clonotype was counted at least ten times. The chain has TRBV5-1 and TRBJ2-1; no firm D call. V lost 4 bases and J 0 bases, leaving 17 bases between the germline ends. Germline CDR1 reads SGHRS; CDR2 reads YFSETQ. The CDR3 is made up of 17 amino acids. DNA of the CDR3: TGCGCCAGCAGCCCAAGAGGACCGTCGAGCTCCTACAATGAGCAGTTCTTC. Amino acid sequence: CASSPRGPSSSYNEQFF. Full variable domain (rest looked up from reference TRBV5-1 and TRBJ2-1): KAGVTQTPRYLIKTRGQQVTLSCSPISGHRSVSWYQQTPGQGLQFLFEYFSETQRNKGNFPGRFSGRQFSNSRSEMNVSTLELGDSALYLCASSPRGPSSSYNEQFFGPGTRLTVL.

This clonotype was observed at least ten times. V usage is TRBV9 and J usage is TRBJ2-7; D perhaps matches TRBD1 (5 bases). The CDR3 is 13 amino acids. Germline V gives CDR1 SGDLS, CDR2 YYNGEE. The V gene lost 4 bases and the J gene lost 6 bases, with 14 bases spanning the gap. CDR3 loop: CASSPQDRGEQYF. CDR3 coding DNA: TGTGCCAGCAGCCCACAGGACCGAGGCGAGCAGTACTTC.

Many counts were recorded for this clonotype. J is TRBJ2-1 and V is TRBV2, with no clear D. The CDR3 extends over 12 amino acids. V shed 4 bases and J shed 7 bases, with 8 bases lying between them. Germline CDR1 SNHLY, CDR2 FYNNEI. The CDR3 region is CASSVRWNEQFF. The CDR3 DNA reads TGTGCCAGCAGTGTTAGGTGGAATGAGCAGTTCTTC. The complete variable domain, with remaining parts taken from reference TRBV2 and TRBJ2-1, reads EPEVTQTPSHQVTQMGQEVILRCVPISNHLYFYWYRQILGQKVEFLVSFYNNEISEKSEIFDDQFSVERPDGSNFTLKIRSTKLEDSAMYFCASSVRWNEQFFGPGTRLTVL.

This clonotype has ten or more counts. V usage is TRBV9 and J usage is TRBJ2-2; D unclear. Germline V gene data show CDR1 as SGDLS and CDR2 as YYNGEE. This CDR3 has 19 residues. The V end was cut by 4 bases, the J end by 0 bases, with 22 bases between. CDR3 sequence: CASSPKPRTSGPNTGELFF. The CDR3 DNA reads as TGTGCCAGCAGCCCGAAGCCAAGAACATCGGGTCCGAACACCGGGGAGCTGTTTTTT.

This clonotype was recorded many times. The V gene is TRBV20-1, the J gene TRBJ1-6; D unresolved. The CDR3 loop spans 13 amino acids. Germline V gives CDR1 DFQATT, CDR2 SNEGSKA (reference sequence). V was clipped by 6 bases and J by 8 bases, with 14 bases between them. CDR3 nucleotide sequence: TGCAGTGCCAAAGGCCCAGGTTATTCACCCCTCCACTTT. This codes for CSAKGPGYSPLHF.

At least ten counts were recorded for this clonotype. The chain uses TRBV14 and TRBJ2-1; maybe TRBD2 (5 bases). The germline V gene encodes CDR1 SGHDN and CDR2 FVKESK. The germline V and J ends were trimmed by 0 bases and 8 bases, with 8 bases remaining between them. The CDR3 sequence is 13 residues long. CDR3 amino acids: CASSQDLRDEQFF. The CDR3, as DNA: TGTGCCAGCAGCCAAGATCTGAGGGATGAGCAGTTCTTC.

This clonotype was seen ten or more times. The J gene is TRBJ1-2, the V gene TRBV14; D might be TRBD1 (6 bases). Germline V gene lookup returns CDR1 SGHDN and CDR2 FVKESK. CDR3 length: 13 amino acids. Trimming left V 4 bases short and J 6 bases short, with 12 bases between. CDR3 protein: CASSRTAPDGYTF. CDR3 nucleotide sequence: TGTGCCAGCAGCCGGACAGCTCCAGATGGCTACACCTTC.

This clonotype was seen ten or more times. V gene TRBV20-1 combines with J gene TRBJ1-4; 8 positions agree with TRBD1. The CDR3 has 14 residues. V lost 2 bases, J lost 4 bases, and 3 bases stayed unmatched. From germline, CDR1 is DFQATT and CDR2 SNEGSKA (reference sequence). The CDR3 bases are TGCAGTGCTAGACGGGACAGGATTAATGAAAAACTGTTTTTT. Translating gives CSARRDRINEKLFF.

This clonotype came up many times. The rearrangement links TRBV10-3 to TRBJ1-1, with no clear D. The ends were cut back, 0 bases at V and 5 bases at J, with 4 bases in the middle. CDR1 and CDR2 from the germline V gene are ENHRY and SYGVKD. This CDR3 region has 12 residues. CDR3 protein: CAISESRTEAFF. Written as DNA, the CDR3 is TGTGCCATCAGTGAGTCGAGGACTGAAGCTTTCTTT.